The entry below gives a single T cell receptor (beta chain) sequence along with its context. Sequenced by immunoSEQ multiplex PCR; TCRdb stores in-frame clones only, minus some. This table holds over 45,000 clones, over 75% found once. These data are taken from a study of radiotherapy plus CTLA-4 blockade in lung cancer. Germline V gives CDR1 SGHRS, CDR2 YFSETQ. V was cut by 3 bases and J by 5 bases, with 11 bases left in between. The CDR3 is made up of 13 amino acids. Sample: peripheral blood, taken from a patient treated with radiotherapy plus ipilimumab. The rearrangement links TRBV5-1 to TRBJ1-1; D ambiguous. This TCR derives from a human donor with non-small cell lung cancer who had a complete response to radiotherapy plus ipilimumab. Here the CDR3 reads CASSSGSWTEAFF. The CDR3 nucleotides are TGCGCCAGCAGCTCAGGAAGTTGGACTGAAGCTTTCTTT.